The entry that follows covers one T cell receptor (beta chain) sequence. From germline, CDR1 is SGHAT and CDR2 FQNNGV. The CDR3 covers 14 residues. V lost 4 bases to trimming and J lost 1 base, with 10 bases between them. The record originates from a study of control samples from healthy donors and cancer patients. Clones were sequenced by immunoSEQ multiplex PCR, and TCRdb holds only the in-frame ones, with some missing. Among 400,000 to 500,000 clones listed, more than 80% were seen once. Sequenced input: PBMCs. The sequence was obtained from a man in his forties with head and neck cancer. The chain recombines TRBV11-2 with TRBJ1-1, with unresolved D. CDR3 bases: TGTGCCAGCAGCTCGTCCCAATGGAACACTGAAGCTTTCTTT. It codes for CASSSSQWNTEAFF.